These 3 T cell receptor beta chains originate from one sample sequenced in a study of blood T cells in healthy people across ages. The second PCR ran roughly 6 to 11 cycles with a sample-barcoded 5' primer and J-beta primers. One entry per CDR3 protein, called by TCRdb with MiXCR from the 5' RACE reads. The sample holds some 320,000 distinct CDR3 sequences, less than 30% seen once. Material for sequencing was blood. The receptors were gathered from a woman aged 70-85 years in good health.

This clonotype turned up a few times. At one boundary the junction diverges from the germline segment, which might be a read error. DNA for the CDR3: TGTACCAGCAGCATCAGTCGGACAGGGGTATATGGGGAGACCCAGTACTTC. This sequence encodes CTSSISRTGVYGETQYF. This chain links TRBV7-9 with TRBJ2-5; 9 bases fit TRBD1. The CDR3 spans 17 residues. CDR1 is SEHNR and CDR2 is FQNEAQ in the germline V gene (reference sequence).

This chain uses TRBV10-3 with TRBJ2-4, with a tentative D call TRBD2 (6 bases). Trimming removed 3 bases from V and 14 bases from J, with 14 bases in between. The CDR3 spans 12 residues. Germline V gene data show CDR1 as ENHRY and CDR2 as SYGVKD. The CDR3 DNA reads as TGTGCCATCAGTGACGATGGGGGGAGGAAGTACTTC. This translates into CAISDDGGRKYF.

The chain combines TRBV9 with TRBJ2-3; D is ambiguous. CDR3 length equals 14 residues. With 0 bases removed from V and 1 base from J, the gap between germline ends came to 6 bases. Germline CDR1 and CDR2: SGDLS and YYNGEE. CDR3 bases: TGTGCCAGCAGCGTAGACCTTGGCACAGATACGCAGTATTTT. Protein: CASSVDLGTDTQYF.